The 28 T cell receptor beta chains reported below all come from one sample, sequenced in a study of blood T cell repertoires in COVID-19 (dated by TCRdb to about 2020). Receptor amplification or capture employed the immunoSEQ multiplex PCR assay. TCRdb took this table from immuneACCESS and kept in-frame rearrangements with V and J called. Such tables lack part of the clones; where checked against another copy, unresolved V genes explain under half of the gap, and the rest is unexplained. Across this sample there are around 100,000 clones, with 70% to 80% seen only once. 12% of the sample rests with the top ten. Sequenced material: peripheral blood. These receptors were obtained from a woman in her 70s with acute or convalescent COVID-19.

The CDR3 nucleotides are TGTGCCAGCAGCAAAGTGGCGGACAGGTTCGGGTATGGCTACACCTTC. It encodes CASSKVADRFGYGYTF. The V and J genes are TRBV21-1 and TRBJ1-2; the tabulated D call, TRBD1, remains unverified against the DNA. TRBV21-1 is classified as a pseudogene. The length of the CDR3 is 16 residues.

This clone was picked up one time. This sequence joins TRBV20-1 and TRBJ2-7; D may be TRBD2 (6 bases). Germline CDR1 and CDR2: DFQATT and SNEGSKA (reference sequence). V was trimmed by 3 bases and J by 0 bases, leaving 12 bases between them. The CDR3 contains 14 residues. CDR3 DNA: TGCAGTGCTAGTATGCGGGGAAGCTCCTACGAGCAGTACGTC. Residues: CSASMRGSSYEQYV.

This chain joins TRBV11-2 and TRBJ1-6, with 7 bases identical to TRBD1. CDR3 size: 16 residues. The germline V gene encodes CDR1 SGHAT and CDR2 FQNNGV. V lost 5 bases to trimming and J lost 6 bases; unmatched junction nucleotides: 10. For the CDR3, the DNA is TGTGCCAGCAGCCCGATGTACGGGACAGTTAATTCACCCCTCCACTTT. Its protein is CASSPMYGTVNSPLHF.

The rearrangement links TRBV10-2 to TRBJ1-4; 8 bases fit TRBD1. V shed 2 bases, J shed 8 bases, and the junction held 10 bases outside the gene matches. Germline loops: CDR1 WSHSY, CDR2 SAAADI. The CDR3 loop spans 16 amino acids. The CDR3 here is CASSEPPGTGGEKLFF. The CDR3 nucleotides are TGCGCCAGCAGTGAGCCGCCCGGGACAGGCGGGGAAAAACTGTTTTTT.

The chain carries TRBV3-1 (or the pseudogene TRBV3-2) and TRBJ1-2, with 7 bases lining up with TRBD1. With V trimmed by 4 bases and J by 2 bases, 4 bases remained unmatched. CDR1 and CDR2 from the germline V gene are LGHDT and YNNKEL (reference sequence). There are 14 residues in the CDR3. CDR3 protein: CASSLVTGNYGYTF. DNA for the CDR3: TGTGCCAGCAGCCTGGTGACAGGGAACTATGGCTACACCTTC.

The chain couples TRBV16 to TRBJ2-7, with TRBD1 matching 7 bases. This CDR3 spans 17 amino acids. From germline, CDR1 is KGHSY and CDR2 FQNENV. J gave up 3 bases and V 1 base, and 12 bases lay outside the gene matches. The CDR3, as DNA: TGTGCCAGCAGCCAATTGAGGGGGTGGGACAGCAACTACGAGCAGTACGTC. Residues: CASSQLRGWDSNYEQYV.

This clone was seen a few times. The chain uses TRBV6-5 and TRBJ1-3; no definite D call. V gave up 7 bases and J gave up 0 bases, with 10 bases separating them. This CDR3 has 14 amino acids. CDR1 MNHEY and CDR2 SVGAGI come from the germline V gene. CDR3 amino acids: CASIGGLSGNTIYF. For the CDR3, the DNA is TGTGCCAGCATTGGCGGCCTCTCTGGAAACACCATATATTTT.

The gene calls are TRBV7-7 and TRBJ2-5; TRBD1 matches at 10 bases. The length of the CDR3 is 15 residues. Germline loops: CDR1 SSHAT, CDR2 FNYEAQ (reference sequence). Unmatched junction bases numbered 7, after V lost 4 bases and J lost 5 bases. The CDR3 DNA reads TGTGCCAGCAGCTCGGGACAGGGGCTGGGGGAGACCCAGTACTTC. Its translation: CASSSGQGLGETQYF.

This chain uses TRBV3-1 (or the pseudogene TRBV3-2) with TRBJ1-2, with 9 positions matching TRBD1. V shed 1 base and J 4 bases; nucleotides not matched to a gene: 7. The CDR3 has 16 amino acids. Germline V gene sequence: CDR1 LGHDT, CDR2 YNNKEL (reference sequence). This chain's CDR3 is CASSQGGQGNLYGYTF. DNA of the CDR3: TGTGCCAGCAGCCAAGGGGGACAGGGCAACCTCTATGGCTACACCTTC.

CDR3: CASSFSGTGYGEQYF. The CDR3 coding sequence is TGTGCCAGCAGCTTCTCCGGGACAGGGTATGGCGAGCAGTACTTC. The V gene is TRBV11-3, the J gene TRBJ2-7; 9 bases map to TRBD1. This CDR3 has 15 amino acids. CDR1 is SGHNT and CDR2 is YENEEA in the germline V gene. V dropped 3 bases and J dropped 6; count of bases not matched to a gene: 9.

This chain uses TRBV5-1 with TRBJ1-4; unclear D gene. CDR3 size: 16 residues. Germline V CDR1 and CDR2: SGHRS, YFSETQ. V lost 4 bases and J lost 0, with 13 bases in between. CDR3 in amino acids: CASSARDTSTNEKLFF. The CDR3 DNA follows: TGCGCCAGCAGCGCGCGAGACACCTCAACTAATGAAAAACTGTTTTTT.

The rearrangement joins TRBV30 to TRBJ2-7; D not certain. There are 11 residues in the CDR3. Germline CDR1 is GTSNPN and CDR2 is SVGIG (reference sequence). V was trimmed by 8 bases and J by 6 bases, leaving 14 bases between them. In DNA, the CDR3 is TGTGCCGGGGTGCGTGGGCTCGAGCAGTACGTC. Amino acids: CAGVRGLEQYV.

The chain has TRBV3-1 (or the pseudogene TRBV3-2) and TRBJ1-5; TRBD1 matches at 9 bases. The CDR3 length is 13 residues. Per the germline V gene, CDR1 is LGHDT and CDR2 is YNNKEL (reference sequence). With V trimmed by 3 bases and J by 12 bases, 6 bases remained unmatched. CDR3 region: CASSQGRGQGQHF. CDR3 in DNA: TGTGCCAGCAGCCAGGGTCGGGGACAGGGCCAGCATTTT.

The rearrangement links TRBV6-4 to TRBJ2-1; TRBD2 aligns across 7 bases. The CDR3 consists of 16 residues. CDR1 is MRHNA, CDR2 SNTAGT, per germline. The V gene end was trimmed by 0 bases and the J gene end by 4 bases; junction bases not matched to a gene: 6. The CDR3 loop reads CASSDSSRGGYNEQFF. Here the CDR3 DNA reads TGTGCCAGCAGTGACTCATCTCGCGGGGGTTACAATGAGCAGTTCTTC.

The chain is built from TRBV7-2 and TRBJ1-1, with a weak D call TRBD1 (5 bases). This CDR3 region has 15 residues. Trimming took off 4 bases at V and 3 bases at J, with 15 bases between the two ends. Germline lookup yields CDR1 SGHTA and CDR2 FQGNSA. The CDR3 reads CASSWDGGGDTEAFF. The CDR3 DNA is TGTGCCAGCAGCTGGGACGGGGGAGGCGACACTGAAGCTTTCTTT.

The chain combines TRBV19 with TRBJ1-5; no definite D call. The V end was cut by 6 bases, the J end by 5 bases, with 11 bases between. CDR1 and CDR2 (germline): LNHDA, SQIVND (reference sequence). There are 13 residues in the CDR3. The CDR3 here is CASRLRADQPQHF. The DNA of the CDR3 is TGTGCCAGTAGGCTACGTGCGGATCAGCCCCAGCATTTT.

This chain uses TRBV19 with TRBJ1-5; D may be TRBD1 (6 bases). In germline, CDR1 is LNHDA, CDR2 SQIVND (reference sequence). The CDR3 runs to 16 residues. The ends were cut back, 3 bases at V and 0 bases at J, with 12 bases in the middle. CDR3: CASSMTGPYSNQPQHF. CDR3 DNA: TGTGCCAGTAGTATGACAGGTCCTTATAGCAATCAGCCCCAGCATTTT. Full variable domain (remainder filled in from reference TRBV19 and TRBJ1-5): DGGITQSPKYLFRKEGQNVTLSCEQNLNHDAMYWYRQDPGQGLRLIYYSQIVNDFQKGDIAEGYSVSREKKESFPLTVTSAQKNPTAFYLCASSMTGPYSNQPQHFGDGTRLSIL.

The gene calls are TRBV3-1 (or the pseudogene TRBV3-2) and TRBJ1-3; D is perhaps TRBD1 (5 bases). The CDR3 covers 16 residues. V lost 1 base and J lost 3, with 13 bases in between. The V gene's germline CDR1 is LGHDT and CDR2 YNNKEL (reference sequence). The CDR3 bases are TGTGCCAGCAGCCAAGGGGCAGGGTTAAGTGGAAACACCATATATTTT. Amino acid sequence: CASSQGAGLSGNTIYF.

CDR3 amino acids: CASSRQGLAEAFF. The CDR3 region has the DNA TGTGCCAGCAGCCGACAGGGGTTGGCTGAAGCTTTCTTT. V and J are TRBV11-2 and TRBJ1-1; TRBD1 matches 8 bases. The V gene's germline CDR1 is SGHAT and CDR2 FQNNGV. The CDR3 spans 13 residues. The V segment lost 5 bases and the J segment 6 bases; nucleotides outside the gene matches: 5. The variable domain in full, with the rest retrieved from reference TRBV11-2 and TRBJ1-1, is EAGVAQSPRYKIIEKRQSVAFWCNPISGHATLYWYQQILGQGPKLLIQFQNNGVVDDSQLPKDRFSAERLKGVDSTLKIQPAKLEDSAVYLCASSRQGLAEAFFGQGTRLTVV.

The V gene is TRBV28, the J gene TRBJ1-4; D is uncertain. Germline-derived CDR1 and CDR2 are MDHEN and SYDVKM. This CDR3 has 15 amino acids. V was shortened by 3 bases and J by 6 bases, with 14 bases between the two germline ends. The CDR3, as DNA: TGTGCCAGCAGTTTGGGCGGCGGGAGGGATGAAAAACTGTTTTTT. Amino acid sequence: CASSLGGGRDEKLFF. The whole variable domain, remainder taken from reference TRBV28 and TRBJ1-4, is DVKVTQSSRYLVKRTGEKVFLECVQDMDHENMFWYRQDPGLGLRLIYFSYDVKMKEKGDIPEGYSVSREKKERFSLILESASTNQTSMYLCASSLGGGRDEKLFFGSGTQLSVL.

This clone has only one observation. This rearrangement joins TRBV6-2 or TRBV6-3 to TRBJ2-7; possibly TRBD1 for D (6 bases). The CDR3 is made up of 12 amino acids. Per the germline V gene, CDR1 is MNHEY and CDR2 is SVGEGT. Trimming took 0 bases from V and 10 from J, leaving 10 bases between them. For the CDR3, the DNA is TGTGCCAGCAGTTACTCGGGGGCAGTACAGTACGTC. Translating it yields CASSYSGAVQYV.

The rearrangement joins TRBV2 to TRBJ2-2; TRBD1 matches 9 bases. V shed 4 bases and J 2 bases; nucleotides not matched to a gene: 5. CDR1 is SNHLY and CDR2 is FYNNEI in the germline V gene. The CDR3 loop spans 16 amino acids. The chain's CDR3 is CASSVGTGFNTGELFF. Written as DNA, the CDR3 is TGTGCCAGCAGTGTTGGGACAGGGTTTAACACCGGGGAGCTGTTTTTT.

The rearrangement joins TRBV28 to TRBJ1-2; D not resolved. Germline CDR1 MDHEN, CDR2 SYDVKM. Trimming removed 4 bases from V and 7 bases from J, with 10 bases in between. The CDR3 consists of 12 residues. The CDR3 DNA reads as TGTGCCAGCAGTTCCGCGGAGGCTGGCTACACCTTC. Its translation: CASSSAEAGYTF.

The chain recombines TRBV19 with TRBJ1-4, with D perhaps matching TRBD1 (5 bases). This CDR3 comprises 15 residues. Germline V CDR1 and CDR2: LNHDA, SQIVND (reference sequence). The V end lost 1 base, the J end lost 12 bases, and 18 bases lay between the germline ends. In DNA form, the CDR3 reads TGTGCCAGTAGTATAGTAGGGACCCAAGGGGAGGAACTGTTTTTT. It codes for CASSIVGTQGEELFF. Filled out from reference TRBV19 and TRBJ1-4, the complete variable domain reads DGGITQSPKYLFRKEGQNVTLSCEQNLNHDAMYWYRQDPGQGLRLIYYSQIVNDFQKGDIAEGYSVSREKKESFPLTVTSAQKNPTAFYLCASSIVGTQGEELFFGSGTQLSVL.

The genes are TRBV5-4 and TRBJ1-4; D is unclear. Trimming left V 5 bases short and J 7 bases short, with 15 bases between. Germline lookup yields CDR1 SGHNT and CDR2 YYREEE (reference sequence). The CDR3 loop spans 14 amino acids. The CDR3 region is CASRAGLDSEKLFF. The CDR3, as DNA: TGTGCCAGCAGAGCGGGATTGGACTCTGAAAAACTGTTTTTT.

The chain joins TRBV1 to TRBJ2-1; the DNA was not used to check the table's D call, TRBD2. TRBV1 is deemed a pseudogene. The CDR3 consists of 19 residues. CDR3 protein: CTSSQDRGLSRGIYNEQFF. CDR3 bases: TGCACCAGCAGCCAAGATCGGGGGCTCTCGCGGGGGATTTACAATGAGCAGTTCTTC.

The chain is built from TRBV7-8 and TRBJ1-2; possibly TRBD1 for D (6 bases). With 1 base removed from V and 2 bases from J, the gap between germline ends came to 11 bases. Germline assignment: CDR1 SGHVS and CDR2 FQNEAQ. The CDR3 contains 15 residues. CDR3 amino acids: CASSLGDTPNYGYTF. In DNA, the CDR3 is TGTGCCAGCAGCTTAGGGGACACCCCAAACTATGGCTACACCTTC.

This chain links TRBV7-6 with TRBJ2-7; D might be TRBD2 (5 bases). The germline V gene encodes CDR1 SGHVS and CDR2 FNYEAQ. V gave up 5 bases and J gave up 6 bases, with 14 bases separating them. This CDR3 has 13 residues. The DNA for the CDR3 is TGTGCCAGCAGCGGGAGTTATACCGGCGAGCAGTACTTC. Its protein is CASSGSYTGEQYF.